The 14 T cell receptor beta chains presented below share a single source sample, sequenced in a study of STAT5B mutations in CD4+ large granular lymphocyte leukemia. Repertoires were generated with immunoSEQ multiplex PCR, while TCRdb's copy carries only in-frame clones and drops some. The data show about 48,000 clones, under 80% seen once. The material sequenced was CD4+ T cells from blood buffy coats. The receptors derive from a human donor in good health.

The chain is built from TRBV30 and TRBJ2-2; possible D gene TRBD1, 5 bases. The V gene's germline CDR1 is GTSNPN and CDR2 SVGIG (reference sequence). This CDR3 contains 13 residues. Trimming pared 4 bases from V and 7 bases from J, leaving 13 bases between. CDR3 amino acids: CAWKSARVGELFF. The CDR3 coding sequence is TGTGCCTGGAAGTCCGCCAGGGTCGGGGAGCTGTTTTTT.

The J gene is TRBJ1-1, the V gene TRBV7-9, with 8 bases matching TRBD1. V lost 1 base to trimming and J lost 4 bases; unmatched junction nucleotides: 5. Germline assignment: CDR1 SEHNR and CDR2 FQNEAQ (reference sequence). This CDR3 contains 15 residues. The DNA for the CDR3 is TGTGCCAGCAGCTTAGTTCAGGGGGCTAGCACTGAAGCTTTCTTT. This gives the protein CASSLVQGASTEAFF.

The chain links TRBV7-2 to TRBJ1-1; maybe TRBD1 (6 bases). Germline assignment: CDR1 SGHTA and CDR2 FQGNSA. The length of the CDR3 is 14 residues. V was trimmed by 6 bases and J by 0 bases, leaving 11 bases between them. The CDR3 spells CASRAGQMNTEAFF. The CDR3 DNA sequence: TGTGCCAGCAGAGCGGGACAAATGAACACTGAAGCTTTCTTT.

The chain has TRBV7-9 and TRBJ2-3; TRBD2 matches at 14 bases. The CDR3 runs 18 residues. Germline-derived CDR1 and CDR2 are SEHNR and FQNEAQ (reference sequence). The junction had 5 bases not matched to a gene; V was cut back by 3 bases and J by 0 bases. This chain's CDR3 is CASSLGLAGADSTDTQYF. Here the CDR3 DNA reads TGTGCCAGCAGCTTGGGACTAGCGGGGGCTGATAGCACAGATACGCAGTATTTT.

This sequence joins TRBV7-3 and TRBJ2-5; D gene ambiguous. Trimming pared 5 bases from V and 4 bases from J, leaving 17 bases between. CDR1 is SGHTA, CDR2 FQGTGA, per germline. The CDR3 totals 15 residues. CDR3 region: CASSPSSGLGETQYF. CDR3 bases: TGTGCCAGCAGCCCGTCTTCGGGCCTAGGAGAGACCCAGTACTTC.

V is TRBV7-8 and J is TRBJ2-1; D might be TRBD2 (6 bases). The V gene lost 4 bases and the J gene lost 5 bases, with 15 bases spanning the gap. The CDR3 runs to 15 residues. The germline gives CDR1 SGHVS, CDR2 FQNEAQ. The CDR3 loop is CASSYRELAHNEQFF. The CDR3 coding sequence is TGTGCCAGCAGCTATCGCGAACTAGCCCACAATGAGCAGTTCTTC.

This sequence joins TRBV6-4 and TRBJ2-3; 8 positions agree with TRBD1. The CDR3 runs to 15 residues. Germline loops: CDR1 MRHNA, CDR2 SNTAGT. Trimming cost V 5 bases and J 4 bases; bases outside gene matches: 8. The CDR3 is CASSKTGETSDTQYF. CDR3 in DNA: TGTGCCAGCAGTAAGACAGGGGAGACGTCAGATACGCAGTATTTT.

The V gene is TRBV6-6, the J gene TRBJ2-5; D possibly corresponds to TRBD2 (6 bases). The CDR3 sequence is 13 residues long. The germline V gene has CDR1 MNHNY and CDR2 SVGAGI (reference sequence). With 5 bases removed from V and 3 bases from J, the gap between germline ends came to 10 bases. CDR3 coding DNA: TGTGCCAGCAGTGGAGGGGTAGAAGAGACCCAGTACTTC. Its translation: CASSGGVEETQYF.

This chain uses TRBV18 with TRBJ2-7, with a tentative D call TRBD2 (7 bases). There are 15 residues in the CDR3. Germline lookup yields CDR1 KGHSH and CDR2 LQKENI. Between the trimmed V and J ends, which lost 6 bases and 5 bases, there was a span of 20 bases. CDR3 residues: CASSHSRGGIDEQYV. DNA for the CDR3: TGTGCCAGCTCCCATTCTAGGGGGGGGATCGACGAGCAGTACGTC.

The chain couples TRBV6-5 to TRBJ1-6; D ambiguous. The CDR3 runs to 13 residues. Trimming pared 11 bases from V and 7 bases from J, leaving 15 bases between. Germline-derived CDR1 and CDR2 are MNHEY and SVGAGI. CDR3 sequence: CACRWSVNSPLHF. CDR3 in DNA: TGTGCCTGCCGGTGGTCAGTCAATTCACCCCTCCACTTT.

In the case of this clone: One end of the junction is discordant with germline, which a read error may explain. V is TRBV7-9 and J is TRBJ1-4; maybe TRBD1 (5 bases). The CDR3 contains 17 residues. Germline CDR1 and CDR2: SEHNR and FQNEAQ (reference sequence). DNA of the CDR3: TGTGCCAGCAGCTTACGATACCAGGGCGGTACTAGTGAAAAACTGTTTTTT. It codes for CASSLRYQGGTSEKLFF.

This clone was picked up one time. The rearrangement uses TRBV9 and TRBJ1-3, with D hard to call. Between the trimmed V and J ends, which lost 0 bases and 0 bases, there was a span of 4 bases. The CDR3 is made up of 14 amino acids. In germline, CDR1 is SGDLS, CDR2 YYNGEE. The CDR3 region is CASSVETSGNTIYF. In DNA form, the CDR3 reads TGTGCCAGCAGCGTAGAAACCTCTGGAAACACCATATATTTT.

This clone was detected once. At the DNA level, this CDR3 is encoded by other sequences in the same sample as well. J is TRBJ2-5 and V is TRBV7-2; TRBD2 agrees at 8 bases. CDR1 is SGHTA, CDR2 FQGNSA, per germline. J gave up 2 bases and V 1 base, and 3 bases lay outside the gene matches. The CDR3 contains 15 residues. CDR3 bases: TGTGCCAGCAGCTTAGTTGCGGGAGGACAAGAGACCCAGTACTTC. Translation gives CASSLVAGGQETQYF.

This chain joins TRBV28 and TRBJ2-1; 8 bases map to TRBD1. The CDR3 is 15 residues long. CDR1 is MDHEN and CDR2 is SYDVKM in the germline V gene. With V trimmed by 4 bases and J by 7 bases, 9 bases remained unmatched. The CDR3 sequence: CASSSGQGLENEQFF. The CDR3 nucleotides read TGTGCCAGCAGTTCAGGACAGGGACTGGAGAATGAGCAGTTCTTC.